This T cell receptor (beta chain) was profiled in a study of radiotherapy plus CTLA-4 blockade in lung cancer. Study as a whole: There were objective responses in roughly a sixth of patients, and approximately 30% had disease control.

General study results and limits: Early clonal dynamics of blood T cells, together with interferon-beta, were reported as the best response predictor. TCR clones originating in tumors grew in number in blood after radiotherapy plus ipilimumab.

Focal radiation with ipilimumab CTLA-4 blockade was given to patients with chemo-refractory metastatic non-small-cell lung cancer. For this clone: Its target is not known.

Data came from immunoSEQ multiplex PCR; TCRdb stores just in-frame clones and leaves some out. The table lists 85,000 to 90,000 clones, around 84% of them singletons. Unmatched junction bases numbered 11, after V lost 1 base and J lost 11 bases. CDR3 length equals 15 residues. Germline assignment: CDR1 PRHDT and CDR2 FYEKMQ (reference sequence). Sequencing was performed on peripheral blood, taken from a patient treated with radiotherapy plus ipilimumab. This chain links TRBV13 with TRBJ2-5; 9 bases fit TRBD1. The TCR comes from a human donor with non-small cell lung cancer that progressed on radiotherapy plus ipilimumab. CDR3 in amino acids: CASSLVTGGFEEQYF. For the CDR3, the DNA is TGTGCCAGCAGCTTAGTCACAGGGGGCTTTGAAGAGCAGTACTTC. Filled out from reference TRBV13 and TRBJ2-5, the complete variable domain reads AAGVIQSPRHLIKEKRETATLKCYPIPRHDTVYWYQQGPGQDPQFLISFYEKMQSDKGSIPDRFSAQQFSDYHSELNMSSLELGDSALYFCASSLVTGGFEEQYFGPGTRLLVL.